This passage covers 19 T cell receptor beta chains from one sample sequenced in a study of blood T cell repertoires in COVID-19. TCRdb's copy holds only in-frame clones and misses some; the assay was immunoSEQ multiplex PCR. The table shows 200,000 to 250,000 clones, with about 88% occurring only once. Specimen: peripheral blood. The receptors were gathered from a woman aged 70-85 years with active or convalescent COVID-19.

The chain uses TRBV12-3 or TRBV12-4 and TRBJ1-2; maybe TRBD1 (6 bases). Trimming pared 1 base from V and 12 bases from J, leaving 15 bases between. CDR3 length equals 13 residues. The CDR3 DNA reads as TGTGCCAGCAGTTTAGGAACAGGGAGTACGAACACCTTC. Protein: CASSLGTGSTNTF.

The CDR3 DNA reads as TGCGCCAGCAGCCCCTACGGGGACACTGAAGCTTTCTTT. Amino acids: CASSPYGDTEAFF. V is TRBV5-1 and J is TRBJ1-1; no clear D gene. V was pared by 4 bases and J by 3 bases, with 10 bases between. The germline V gene encodes CDR1 SGHRS and CDR2 YFSETQ. The CDR3 loop spans 13 amino acids. Complete variable domain (other parts from reference TRBV5-1 and TRBJ1-1): KAGVTQTPRYLIKTRGQQVTLSCSPISGHRSVSWYQQTPGQGLQFLFEYFSETQRNKGNFPGRFSGRQFSNSRSEMNVSTLELGDSALYLCASSPYGDTEAFFGQGTRLTVV.

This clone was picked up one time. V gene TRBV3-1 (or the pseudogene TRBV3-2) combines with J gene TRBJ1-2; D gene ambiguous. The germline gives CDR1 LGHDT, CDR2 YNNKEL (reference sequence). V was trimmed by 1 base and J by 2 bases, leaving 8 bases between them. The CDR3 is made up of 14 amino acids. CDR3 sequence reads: CASSQVSQNYGYTF. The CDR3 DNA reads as TGTGCCAGCAGCCAAGTATCCCAGAACTATGGCTACACCTTC.

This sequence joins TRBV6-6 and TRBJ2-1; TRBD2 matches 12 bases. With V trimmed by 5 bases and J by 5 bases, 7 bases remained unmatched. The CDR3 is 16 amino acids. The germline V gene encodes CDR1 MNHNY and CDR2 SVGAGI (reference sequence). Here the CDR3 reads CASSRLAGDLHNEQFF. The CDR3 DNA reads TGTGCCAGCAGTCGACTAGCGGGGGACCTTCACAATGAGCAGTTCTTC.

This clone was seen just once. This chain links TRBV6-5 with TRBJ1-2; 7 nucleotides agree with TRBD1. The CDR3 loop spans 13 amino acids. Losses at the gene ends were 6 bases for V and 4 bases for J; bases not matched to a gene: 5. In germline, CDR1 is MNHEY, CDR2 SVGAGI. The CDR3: CASSSTGLYGYTF. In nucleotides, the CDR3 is TGTGCCAGCAGCTCGACAGGGCTCTATGGCTACACCTTC.

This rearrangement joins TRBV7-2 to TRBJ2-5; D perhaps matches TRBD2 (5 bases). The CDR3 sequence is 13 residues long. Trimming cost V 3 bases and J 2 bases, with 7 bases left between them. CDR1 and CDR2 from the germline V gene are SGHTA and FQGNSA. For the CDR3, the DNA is TGTGCCAGCAGCTTCAGCGGACAAGAGACCCAGTACTTC. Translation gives CASSFSGQETQYF. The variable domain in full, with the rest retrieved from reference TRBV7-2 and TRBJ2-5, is GAGVSQSPSNKVTEKGKDVELRCDPISGHTALYWYRQSLGQGLEFLIYFQGNSAPDKSGLPSDRFSAERTGGSVSTLTIQRTQQEDSAVYLCASSFSGQETQYFGPGTRLLVL.

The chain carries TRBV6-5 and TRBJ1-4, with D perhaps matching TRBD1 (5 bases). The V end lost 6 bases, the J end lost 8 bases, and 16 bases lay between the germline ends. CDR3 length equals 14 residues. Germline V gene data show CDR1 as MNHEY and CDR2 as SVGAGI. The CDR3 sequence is CASSSPGDYEKLFF. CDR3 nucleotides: TGTGCCAGCAGCTCCCCGGGGGATTACGAAAAACTGTTTTTT.

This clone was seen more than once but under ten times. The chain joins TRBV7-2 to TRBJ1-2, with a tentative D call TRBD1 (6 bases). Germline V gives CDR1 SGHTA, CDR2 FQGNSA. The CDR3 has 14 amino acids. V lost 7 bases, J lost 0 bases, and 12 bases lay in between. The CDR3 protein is CASNPAGANYGYTF. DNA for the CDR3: TGTGCCAGCAACCCGGCAGGGGCTAACTATGGCTACACCTTC.

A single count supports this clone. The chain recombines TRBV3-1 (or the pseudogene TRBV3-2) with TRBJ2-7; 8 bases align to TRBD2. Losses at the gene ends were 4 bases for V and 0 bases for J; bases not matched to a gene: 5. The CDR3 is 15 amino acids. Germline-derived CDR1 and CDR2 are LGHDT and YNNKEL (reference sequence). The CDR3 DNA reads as TGTGCCAGCAGCCCCAGGCTAGCGGGCTCCTACGAGCAGTACTTC. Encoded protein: CASSPRLAGSYEQYF.

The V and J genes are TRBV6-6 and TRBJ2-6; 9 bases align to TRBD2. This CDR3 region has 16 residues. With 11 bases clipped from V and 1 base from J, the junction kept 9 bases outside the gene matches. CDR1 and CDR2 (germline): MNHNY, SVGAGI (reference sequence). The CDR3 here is CAGRRGGESGANVLTF. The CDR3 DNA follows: TGTGCCGGGAGGCGCGGGGGGGAGTCTGGGGCCAACGTCCTGACTTTC.

CDR3 DNA sequence: TGCGCCAGCAGCCAAGATGGGAGGGGGAGCGGGCTTTACAATGAGCAGTTCTTC. Encoded protein: CASSQDGRGSGLYNEQFF. The chain uses TRBV4-3 and TRBJ2-1; D might be TRBD2 (7 bases). Trimming cost V 0 bases and J 4 bases, with 19 bases left between them. CDR1 and CDR2 (germline): LGHNA, YSLEER. The CDR3 length is 18 residues.

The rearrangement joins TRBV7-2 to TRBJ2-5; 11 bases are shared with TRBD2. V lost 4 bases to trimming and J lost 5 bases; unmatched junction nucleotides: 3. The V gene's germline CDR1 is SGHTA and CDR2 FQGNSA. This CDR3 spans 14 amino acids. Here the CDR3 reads CASSYSGGEETQYF. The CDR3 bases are TGTGCCAGCAGCTATAGCGGGGGGGAGGAGACCCAGTACTTC.

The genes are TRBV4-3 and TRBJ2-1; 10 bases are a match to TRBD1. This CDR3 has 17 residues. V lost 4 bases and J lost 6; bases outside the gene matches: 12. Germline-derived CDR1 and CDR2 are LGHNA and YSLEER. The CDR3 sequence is CASSLGPGQGIPNEQFF. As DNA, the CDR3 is TGCGCCAGCAGCCTAGGACCGGGACAGGGGATTCCCAATGAGCAGTTCTTC.

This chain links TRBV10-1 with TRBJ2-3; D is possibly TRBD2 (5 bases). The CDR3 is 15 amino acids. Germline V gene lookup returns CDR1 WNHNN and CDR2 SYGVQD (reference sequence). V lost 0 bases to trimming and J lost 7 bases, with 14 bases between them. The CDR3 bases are TGCGCCAGCAGTGAGTCAAGAGGGTTGAGGAATACGCAGTATTTT. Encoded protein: CASSESRGLRNTQYF.

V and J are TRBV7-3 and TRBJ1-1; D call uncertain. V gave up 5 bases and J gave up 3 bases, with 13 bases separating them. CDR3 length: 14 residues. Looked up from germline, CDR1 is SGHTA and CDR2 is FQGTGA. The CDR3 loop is CASSLEGVDTEAFF. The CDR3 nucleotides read TGTGCCAGCAGCCTCGAGGGCGTAGACACTGAAGCTTTCTTT.

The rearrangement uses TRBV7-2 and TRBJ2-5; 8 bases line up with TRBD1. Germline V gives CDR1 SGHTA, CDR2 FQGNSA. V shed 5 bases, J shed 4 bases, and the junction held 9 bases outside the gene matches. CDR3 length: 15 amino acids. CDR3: CASSPDRGKGETQYF. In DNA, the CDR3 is TGTGCCAGCAGCCCAGACAGGGGAAAAGGAGAGACCCAGTACTTC. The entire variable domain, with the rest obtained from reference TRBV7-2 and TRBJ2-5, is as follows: GAGVSQSPSNKVTEKGKDVELRCDPISGHTALYWYRQSLGQGLEFLIYFQGNSAPDKSGLPSDRFSAERTGGSVSTLTIQRTQQEDSAVYLCASSPDRGKGETQYFGPGTRLLVL.

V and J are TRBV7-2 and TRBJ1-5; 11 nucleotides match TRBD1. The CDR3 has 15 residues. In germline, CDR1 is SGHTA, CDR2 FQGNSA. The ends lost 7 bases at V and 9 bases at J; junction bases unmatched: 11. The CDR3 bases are TGTGCCAGCACCTTGGGACAGGGGGGAACGGGGCCCCAGCATTTT. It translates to CASTLGQGGTGPQHF.

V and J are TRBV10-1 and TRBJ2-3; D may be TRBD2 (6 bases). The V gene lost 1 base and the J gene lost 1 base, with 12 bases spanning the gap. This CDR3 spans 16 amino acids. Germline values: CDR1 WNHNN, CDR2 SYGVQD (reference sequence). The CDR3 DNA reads TGCGCCAGCAGTGAGTGGGGTGGCGGGGGCACAGATACGCAGTATTTT. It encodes CASSEWGGGGTDTQYF.

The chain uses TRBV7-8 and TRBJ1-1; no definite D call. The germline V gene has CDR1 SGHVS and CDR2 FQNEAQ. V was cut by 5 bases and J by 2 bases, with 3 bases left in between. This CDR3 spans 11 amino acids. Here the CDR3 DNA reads TGTGCCAGCAGCGTAAACACTGAAGCTTTCTTT. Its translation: CASSVNTEAFF.